These 25 T cell receptor beta chains originate from one sample sequenced in a study of CD8+ T cells in alopecia areata. In each case, RNA was isolated and then reverse transcribed into cDNA as the sequencing template. The protocol was immunoSEQ multiplex PCR, while the TCRdb copy is restricted to in-frame clones and leaves out a portion. The sample includes about 250,000 clones, about 68% of them seen just once. Specimen: CD4+ T cells sorted from blood, collected at week 0. These receptors all stem from a human donor with alopecia areata.

The rearrangement uses TRBV6-5 and TRBJ1-2; D gene uncertain. V lost 6 bases to trimming and J lost 3 bases, with 11 bases between them. CDR1 is MNHEY and CDR2 is SVGAGI in the germline V gene. The length of the CDR3 is 13 residues. The CDR3 DNA follows: TGTGCCAGCAGCCGACCCCGCGACTATGGCTACACCTTC. Translating gives CASSRPRDYGYTF.

This chain connects TRBV5-6 to TRBJ1-5; D not certain. Trimming shortened V by 3 bases and J by 4 bases, and 5 bases separated the two germline ends. This CDR3 comprises 12 residues. CDR1 is SGHDT and CDR2 is YYEEEE in the germline V gene. The CDR3 DNA reads TGTGCCAGCAGCTCGTTAAATCAGCCCCAGCATTTT. Protein product: CASSSLNQPQHF.

The V gene is TRBV30, the J gene TRBJ1-2; the match to TRBD1 covers 7 bases. There are 14 residues in the CDR3. The V segment lost 2 bases and the J segment 2 bases; nucleotides outside the gene matches: 5. Germline values: CDR1 GTSNPN, CDR2 SVGIG (reference sequence). CDR3 in amino acids: CAWSRDSFNYGYTF. CDR3 DNA sequence: TGTGCCTGGAGTAGGGACAGCTTCAACTATGGCTACACCTTC.

This clone was seen only once. The chain has TRBV14 and TRBJ2-5; D gene uncertain. Germline CDR1 is SGHDN and CDR2 is FVKESK. Trimming removed 3 bases at V and 5 bases at J, with 10 bases between. The CDR3 has 13 residues. CDR3 nucleotide sequence: TGTGCCAGCAGCCAGTCCCCTTTGGAGACCCAGTACTTC. Translated, it gives CASSQSPLETQYF.

The rearrangement uses TRBV15 and TRBJ2-5; D not certain. From germline, CDR1 is LNHNV and CDR2 YYDKDF (reference sequence). This CDR3 contains 11 residues. V was pared by 3 bases and J by 7 bases, with 6 bases between. The CDR3 here is CATSSEGTQYF. The CDR3 DNA reads as TGTGCCACCAGCAGCGAAGGGACCCAGTACTTC.

This clone has a single count. The same CDR3 also results from other DNA sequences found in this sample. The rearrangement uses TRBV30 and TRBJ1-3; weak D call: TRBD1 (6 bases). The CDR3 runs to 14 residues. V was shortened by 4 bases and J by 4 bases, with 14 bases between the two germline ends. CDR1 is GTSNPN, CDR2 SVGIG, per germline (reference sequence). This CDR3 reads CAWTQGGSGNTIYF. The CDR3 region has the DNA TGTGCCTGGACCCAAGGGGGGTCCGGAAACACCATATATTTT.

The chain recombines TRBV29-1 with TRBJ2-6; D ambiguous. Germline V lookup: CDR1 SQVTM, CDR2 ANQGSEA. The CDR3 contains 13 residues. Written as DNA, the CDR3 is TGCAGTGCCGCTTCCTCTGGGGCCAACGTCCTGACTTTC. Encoded protein: CSAASSGANVLTF. Drawing the rest from reference TRBV29-1 and TRBJ2-6, the complete variable domain is SAVISQKPSRDICQRGTSLTIQCQVDSQVTMMFWYRQQPGQSLTLIATANQGSEATYESGFVIDKFPISRPNLTFSTLTVSNMSPEDSSIYLCSAASSGANVLTFGAGSRLTVL.

This chain joins TRBV30 and TRBJ1-2; D gene unclear. Trimming stripped 4 bases from V and 6 bases from J, with 21 bases between. This CDR3 region has 15 residues. CDR1 and CDR2 (germline): GTSNPN, SVGIG (reference sequence). In nucleotides, the CDR3 is TGTGCCTGGACCTCTTTCCCGGGGAGAAAGGATGGCTACACCTTC. Protein sequence: CAWTSFPGRKDGYTF.

The chain couples TRBV5-4 to TRBJ2-1; 12 positions match TRBD2. CDR1 and CDR2 (germline): SGHNT, YYREEE (reference sequence). The CDR3 covers 18 residues. J was trimmed by 4 bases and V by 3 bases; bases with no gene match: 11. The CDR3 DNA is TGTGCCAGCAGCTCCCCGACTAGCGGGGGCCCCGGTTACAATGAGCAGTTCTTC. It encodes CASSSPTSGGPGYNEQFF.

V gene TRBV10-3 combines with J gene TRBJ1-6; maybe TRBD1 (5 bases). Trimming removed 2 bases from V and 17 bases from J, with 19 bases in between. Germline CDR1 reads ENHRY; CDR2 reads SYGVKD. There are 14 residues in the CDR3. The CDR3 reads CAISEATTDIKIHF. In nucleotides, the CDR3 is TGTGCCATCAGTGAGGCTACAACGGACATCAAGATCCACTTT.

This chain uses TRBV7-9 with TRBJ1-2, with D uncertain. V dropped 5 bases and J dropped 5 bases, with 9 bases sitting between them. CDR3 length equals 12 residues. Germline V lookup: CDR1 SEHNR, CDR2 FQNEAQ (reference sequence). The CDR3 DNA follows: TGTGCCAGCAGCGGCATGGGGTATGGCTACACCTTC. It codes for CASSGMGYGYTF. Together with reference TRBV7-9 and TRBJ1-2, the CDR3 gives the full variable domain: DTGVSQNPRHKITKRGQNVTFRCDPISEHNRLYWYRQTLGQGPEFLTYFQNEAQLEKSRLLSDRFSAERPKGSFSTLEIQRTEQGDSAMYLCASSGMGYGYTFGSGTRLTVV.

This clone was found a few times. The chain has TRBV18 and TRBJ2-1; 9 nucleotides agree with TRBD1. CDR3 length: 15 amino acids. Germline CDR1 reads KGHSH; CDR2 reads LQKENI. V lost 6 bases and J lost 2; bases outside the gene matches: 5. As DNA, the CDR3 is TGTGCCAGCTCCTCGGGACAGGGTCCCTACAATGAGCAGTTCTTC. Translation gives CASSSGQGPYNEQFF. Together with reference TRBV18 and TRBJ2-1, the CDR3 gives the full variable domain: NAGVMQNPRHLVRRRGQEARLRCSPMKGHSHVYWYRQLPEEGLKFMVYLQKENIIDESGMPKERFSAEFPKEGPSILRIQQVVRGDSAAYFCASSSGQGPYNEQFFGPGTRLTVL.

The chain couples TRBV29-1 to TRBJ1-1; D gene ambiguous. There are 13 residues in the CDR3. Deletions cut 4 bases from V and 3 bases from J, with 12 bases between. Germline CDR1 and CDR2: SQVTM and ANQGSEA. The CDR3 is CSVGIGRDTEAFF. Here the CDR3 DNA reads TGCAGCGTTGGAATAGGGAGGGACACTGAAGCTTTCTTT.

The chain joins TRBV29-1 to TRBJ2-7; TRBD2 aligns across 8 bases. This CDR3 is built from 13 residues. J gave up 3 bases and V 5 bases, and 6 bases lay outside the gene matches. CDR1 and CDR2 from the germline V gene are SQVTM and ANQGSEA. CDR3 region: CSVLTSERYEQYF. In DNA form, the CDR3 reads TGCAGCGTTCTGACTAGCGAGCGCTACGAGCAGTACTTC.

This clone came up once. The chain combines TRBV4-1 with TRBJ2-7; the D gene could be TRBD1 or TRBD2 (5 bases each). With 5 bases removed from V and 6 bases from J, the gap between germline ends came to 17 bases. CDR1 and CDR2 from the germline V gene are MGHRA and YSYEKL. This CDR3 has 14 residues. CDR3 in DNA: TGCGCCAGCAGCGTGAGAGGGGCGGCCCGCGAGCAGTACTTC. It encodes CASSVRGAAREQYF.

A few counts support this clone. The gene calls are TRBV12-5 and TRBJ2-6; possibly TRBD1 or TRBD2 for D (5 bases each). Germline V gene lookup returns CDR1 LGHNT and CDR2 FRNRAP. V was clipped by 1 base and J by 1 base, with 8 bases between them. CDR3 length equals 16 residues. CDR3 bases: TGTGCTAGTGGTTTGGCCGGGGCTTCTGGGGCCAACGTCCTGACTTTC. Its protein product is CASGLAGASGANVLTF.

The J gene is TRBJ1-5, the V gene TRBV2, with D possibly matching TRBD1 (5 bases). Germline V lookup: CDR1 SNHLY, CDR2 FYNNEI. Trimming left V 3 bases short and J 6 bases short, with 9 bases between. The CDR3 has 13 residues. CDR3 DNA: TGTGCCAGCAGTGACAGGGAACCTCAGCCCCAGCATTTT. It yields the protein CASSDREPQPQHF.

Only one count was recorded for this clone. The V gene is TRBV30, the J gene TRBJ1-6; D not resolved. The CDR3 consists of 14 residues. The V gene lost 0 bases and the J gene lost 8 bases, with 11 bases spanning the gap. Germline assignment: CDR1 GTSNPN and CDR2 SVGIG (reference sequence). CDR3 residues: CAWSVRGAHSPLHF. CDR3 coding DNA: TGTGCCTGGAGTGTACGCGGAGCCCATTCACCCCTCCACTTT.

This clone was seen a single time. CDR3 amino acids: CASSRDYEQYF. For the CDR3, the DNA is TGCGCCAGCAGCCGTGATTACGAGCAGTACTTC. The V and J genes are TRBV4-3 and TRBJ2-7, with D hard to call. Per germline, CDR1 LGHNA and CDR2 YSLEER. V dropped 4 bases and J dropped 4 bases, with 5 bases sitting between them. The length of the CDR3 is 11 residues.

The chain has TRBV30 and TRBJ2-7; 9 bases align to TRBD2. Germline trimming cut 2 bases from V and 7 bases from J; bases unmatched to any gene: 3. CDR1 is GTSNPN and CDR2 is SVGIG in the germline V gene (reference sequence). This CDR3 contains 12 residues. The CDR3 DNA follows: TGTGCCTGGAGTCCTACTAGCGGGGAGCAGTACTTC. Encoded protein: CAWSPTSGEQYF.

This clone appeared a few times. V and J are TRBV4-2 and TRBJ2-5; D perhaps matches TRBD2 (6 bases). V gave up 0 bases and J gave up 3 bases, with 8 bases separating them. This CDR3 has 14 residues. Looked up from germline, CDR1 is LGHNA and CDR2 is YNFKEQ. In nucleotides, the CDR3 is TGTGCCAGCAGCCAAGAAGGCGGGGAAGAGACCCAGTACTTC. This gives the protein CASSQEGGEETQYF.

This chain uses TRBV4-2 with TRBJ1-6, with a weak D call TRBD1 (5 bases). This CDR3 contains 15 residues. Germline CDR1 reads LGHNA; CDR2 reads YNFKEQ. With 0 bases removed from V and 7 bases from J, the gap between germline ends came to 10 bases. The CDR3 DNA follows: TGTGCCAGCAGCCAAGACCAGGGAGGGAATTCACCCCTCCACTTT. Translating it yields CASSQDQGGNSPLHF.

The chain uses TRBV29-1 and TRBJ1-4, with a possible D match to TRBD1 (5 bases). CDR1 SQVTM and CDR2 ANQGSEA come from the germline V gene. The CDR3 has 13 residues. The V end lost 5 bases, the J end lost 7 bases, and 14 bases lay between the germline ends. In DNA, the CDR3 is TGCAGCGTTCGGGCGGGACCTGGTGAAAAACTGTTTTTT. It codes for CSVRAGPGEKLFF.

The genes are TRBV11-2 and TRBJ1-1; D gene unclear. The V and J ends lost 0 bases and 6 bases respectively, with 11 bases between them. The CDR3 consists of 14 residues. Germline-derived CDR1 and CDR2 are SGHAT and FQNNGV. The chain's CDR3 is CASSLDMLRAEAFF. The CDR3 region has the DNA TGTGCCAGCAGCTTAGATATGCTTCGCGCTGAAGCTTTCTTT.

The chain joins TRBV29-1 to TRBJ2-5; D uncertain. This CDR3 has 11 amino acids. Trimming took off 7 bases at V and 4 bases at J, with 10 bases between the two ends. Germline V gene sequence: CDR1 SQVTM, CDR2 ANQGSEA. CDR3 loop: CSAPTGETQYF. The CDR3 bases are TGCAGCGCCCCTACCGGAGAGACCCAGTACTTC. Filled out from reference TRBV29-1 and TRBJ2-5, the complete variable domain reads SAVISQKPSRDICQRGTSLTIQCQVDSQVTMMFWYRQQPGQSLTLIATANQGSEATYESGFVIDKFPISRPNLTFSTLTVSNMSPEDSSIYLCSAPTGETQYFGPGTRLLVL.